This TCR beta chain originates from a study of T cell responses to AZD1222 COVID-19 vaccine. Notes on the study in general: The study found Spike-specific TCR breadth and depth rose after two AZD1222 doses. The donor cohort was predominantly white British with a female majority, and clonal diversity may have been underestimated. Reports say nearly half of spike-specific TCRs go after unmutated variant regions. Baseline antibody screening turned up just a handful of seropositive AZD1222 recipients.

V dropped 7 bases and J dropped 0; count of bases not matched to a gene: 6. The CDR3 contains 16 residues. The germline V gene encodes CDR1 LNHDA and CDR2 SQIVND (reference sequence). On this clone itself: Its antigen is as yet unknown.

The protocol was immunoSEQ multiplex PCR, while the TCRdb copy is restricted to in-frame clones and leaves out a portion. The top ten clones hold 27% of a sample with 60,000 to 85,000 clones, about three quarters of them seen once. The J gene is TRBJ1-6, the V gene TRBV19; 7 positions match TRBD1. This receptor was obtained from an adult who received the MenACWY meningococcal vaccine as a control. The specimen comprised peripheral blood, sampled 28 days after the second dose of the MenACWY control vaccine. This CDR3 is CASKEGASSYNSPLHF. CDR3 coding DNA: TGTGCCAGTAAGGAGGGGGCTAGCTCCTATAATTCACCCCTCCACTTT.